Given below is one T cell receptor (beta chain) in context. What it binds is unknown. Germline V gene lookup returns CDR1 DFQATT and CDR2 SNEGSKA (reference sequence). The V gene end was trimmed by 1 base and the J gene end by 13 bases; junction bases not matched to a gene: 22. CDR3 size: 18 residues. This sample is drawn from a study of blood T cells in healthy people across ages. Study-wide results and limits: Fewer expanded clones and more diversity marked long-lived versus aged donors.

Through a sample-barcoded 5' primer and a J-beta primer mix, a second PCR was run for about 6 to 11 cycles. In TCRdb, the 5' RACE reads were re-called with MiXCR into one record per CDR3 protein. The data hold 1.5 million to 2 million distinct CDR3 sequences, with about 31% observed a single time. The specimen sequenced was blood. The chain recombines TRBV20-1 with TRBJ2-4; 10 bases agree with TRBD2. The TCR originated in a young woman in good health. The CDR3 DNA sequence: TGCAGTGCTAGAGTTGGACTAGCGGAGGGAGTAACCTACAATGAGCAGTACTTC. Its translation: CSARVGLAEGVTYNEQYF.